This T cell receptor (beta chain) was identified in a study of human T cells and chemical hapten exposure. The library tagged individual cDNA molecules with unique molecular identifiers. TCRdb independently ran MiXCR on the RACE reads; one entry per CDR3 protein. The sample carries fewer than 200,000 distinct CDR3 sequences, more than 25% recorded once. Time point given: pre-sensitization, week 0. The treatment here: therapeutic diphenylcyclopropenone sensitization with weekly scalp DPC. This clonotype appeared a few times. The TCR originated in a woman in her 30s with alopecia areata. Some clones in this sample may be carry-over from other donors' samples. The sample consisted of whole blood, taken in connection with sensitization to the hapten diphenylcyclopropenone (DPC).

CDR3 nucleotides: TGCAGCGTTACCAAGGGACGAGGGGACTTACGCACAGATACGCAGTATTTT. Its protein product is CSVTKGRGDLRTDTQYF. The chain employs TRBV29-1 and TRBJ2-3, with a tentative D call TRBD2 (6 bases). The CDR3 runs to 17 residues. V lost 5 bases and J 1 base, leaving 22 bases between the germline ends. Germline CDR1 is SQVTM and CDR2 is ANQGSEA.